Shown below are 2 T cell receptor beta chains from a single sample sequenced in a study of blood T cell repertoires in COVID-19. The assay was immunoSEQ multiplex PCR, and TCRdb's table has in-frame clones only and misses some. Of 90,000 to 100,000 clones listed, around nine tenths are singletons. Source material: peripheral blood. The receptor set was obtained from a man aged 45-60 years with acute or convalescent COVID-19.

The V and J genes are TRBV11-2 and TRBJ2-1; the D is unclear. The germline gives CDR1 SGHAT, CDR2 FQNNGV. V shed 0 bases and J shed 5 bases, with 8 bases lying between them. The length of the CDR3 is 14 residues. The CDR3 loop reads CASSLDRVHNEQFF. Written as DNA, the CDR3 is TGTGCCAGCAGCTTAGATCGGGTCCACAATGAGCAGTTCTTC.

The DNA of the CDR3 is TGTGCCAGCTACCTTAGACAGAACACTGAAGCTTTCTTT. Protein sequence: CASYLRQNTEAFF. The V call is TRBV2, the J call TRBJ1-1; no firm D call. V shed 8 bases and J shed 1 base, with 11 bases lying between them. Germline CDR1 SNHLY, CDR2 FYNNEI. The CDR3 covers 13 residues.